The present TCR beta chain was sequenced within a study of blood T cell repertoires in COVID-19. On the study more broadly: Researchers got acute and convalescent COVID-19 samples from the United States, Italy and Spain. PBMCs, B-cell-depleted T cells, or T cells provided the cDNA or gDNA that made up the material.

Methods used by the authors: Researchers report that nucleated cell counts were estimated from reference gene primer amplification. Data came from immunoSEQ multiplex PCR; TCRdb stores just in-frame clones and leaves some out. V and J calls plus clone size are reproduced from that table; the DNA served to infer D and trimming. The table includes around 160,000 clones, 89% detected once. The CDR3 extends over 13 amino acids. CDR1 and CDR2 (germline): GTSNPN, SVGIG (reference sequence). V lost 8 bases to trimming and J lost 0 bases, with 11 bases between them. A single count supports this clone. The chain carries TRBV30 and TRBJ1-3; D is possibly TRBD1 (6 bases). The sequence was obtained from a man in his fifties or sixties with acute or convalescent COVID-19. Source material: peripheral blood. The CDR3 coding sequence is TGTGCCGCCGACAGGAACTCTGGAAACACCATATATTTT. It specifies CAADRNSGNTIYF.